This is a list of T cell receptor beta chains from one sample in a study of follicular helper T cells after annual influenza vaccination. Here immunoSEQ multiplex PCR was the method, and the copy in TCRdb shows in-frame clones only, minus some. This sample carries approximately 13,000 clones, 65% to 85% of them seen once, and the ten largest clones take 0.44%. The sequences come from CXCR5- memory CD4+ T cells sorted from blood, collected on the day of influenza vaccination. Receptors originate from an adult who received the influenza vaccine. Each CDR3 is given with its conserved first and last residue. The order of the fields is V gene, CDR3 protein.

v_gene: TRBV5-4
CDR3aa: CASSTTGDDEQYF

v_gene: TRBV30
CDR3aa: CAWSVWGGEKLFF

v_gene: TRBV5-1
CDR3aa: CASSLQQGSTEAFF

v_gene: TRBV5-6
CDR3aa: CASSSRSGGGQPQHF

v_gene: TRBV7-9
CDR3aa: CASSLRTGTYGYTF

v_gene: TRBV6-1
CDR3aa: CASIPGTSGYEQYF

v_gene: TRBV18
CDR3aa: CASSPGPTNEKLFF

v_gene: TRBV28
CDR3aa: CASSRVYGQPQHF

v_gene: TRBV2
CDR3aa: CANKTGMNTEAFF

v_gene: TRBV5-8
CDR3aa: CASSSRGGTNEKLFF

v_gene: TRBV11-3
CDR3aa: CASSFSTTGQDTQYF

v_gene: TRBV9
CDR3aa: CASSAQDLRVGTGELFF

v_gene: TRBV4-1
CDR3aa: CASSSRDRIPTDTQYF

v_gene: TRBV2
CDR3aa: CASSVQASGELFF

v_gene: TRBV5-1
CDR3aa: CASSVGDSLSEQYF

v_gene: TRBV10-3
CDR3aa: CAISDGGRTLF

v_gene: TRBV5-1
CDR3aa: CASSFSQGYYEQYF

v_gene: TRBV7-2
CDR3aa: CASSLTGSPSAFF

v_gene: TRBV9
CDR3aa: CASSVRQGGETQYF

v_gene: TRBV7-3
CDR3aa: CASSQNPSGHFYEQYF

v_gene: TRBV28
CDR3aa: CASGSSGTGYQPQHF

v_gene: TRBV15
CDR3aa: CATSDRLGTEAFF

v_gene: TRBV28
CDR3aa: CASSITGGQPQHF

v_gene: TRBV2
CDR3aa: CASKRLAGSTDTQYF

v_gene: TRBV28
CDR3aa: CASGRVPDTQYF

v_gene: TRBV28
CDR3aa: CASKTQVNYGYTF

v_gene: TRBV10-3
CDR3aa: CAISPRGQSDTQYF

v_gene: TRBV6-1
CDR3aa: CASSEGYLRHTIYF

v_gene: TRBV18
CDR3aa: CASSQSTGEGYTF

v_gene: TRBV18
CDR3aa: CASSPPNQPQHF

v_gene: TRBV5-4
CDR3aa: CASSSGPMNTEAFF

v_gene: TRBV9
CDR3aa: CASNPGGRVETQYF

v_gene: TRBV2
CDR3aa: CASSELVADYEQYF

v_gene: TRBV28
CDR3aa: CASSLYGRWGGQGDFEQYF

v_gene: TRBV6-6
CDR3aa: CASSYPTGGNTEAFF

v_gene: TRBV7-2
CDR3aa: CASSQAGGASEQYF

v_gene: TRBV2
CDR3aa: CASSYRDSNSIFYEQYF

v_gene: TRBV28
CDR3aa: CASSLSFRDRGGDF

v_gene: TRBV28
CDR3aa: CASSRDRGGDYQPQHF

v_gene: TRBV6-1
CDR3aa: CASTGVLNTIYF

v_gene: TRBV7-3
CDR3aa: CASSFSTDTEAFF

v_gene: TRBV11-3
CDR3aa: CASSLDQQNTEAFF